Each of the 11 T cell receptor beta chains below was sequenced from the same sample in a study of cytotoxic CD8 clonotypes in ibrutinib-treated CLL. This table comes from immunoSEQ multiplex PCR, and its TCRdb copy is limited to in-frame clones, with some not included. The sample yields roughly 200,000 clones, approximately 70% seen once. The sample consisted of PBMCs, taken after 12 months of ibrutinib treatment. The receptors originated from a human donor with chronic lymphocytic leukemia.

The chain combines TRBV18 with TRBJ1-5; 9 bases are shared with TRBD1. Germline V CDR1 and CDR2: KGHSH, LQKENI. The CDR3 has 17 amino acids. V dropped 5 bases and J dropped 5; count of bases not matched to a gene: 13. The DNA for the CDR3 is TGTGCCAGCTCAACGTATAGGGGTACAGGGGGCGATCAGCCCCAGCATTTT. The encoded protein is CASSTYRGTGGDQPQHF.

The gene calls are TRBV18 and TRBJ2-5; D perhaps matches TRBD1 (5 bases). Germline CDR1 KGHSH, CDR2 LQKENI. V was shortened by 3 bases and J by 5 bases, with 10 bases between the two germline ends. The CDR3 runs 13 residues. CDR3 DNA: TGTGCCAGCTCACCCAGGGTATGGGAGACCCAGTACTTC. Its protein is CASSPRVWETQYF. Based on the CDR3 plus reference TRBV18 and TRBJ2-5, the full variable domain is NAGVMQNPRHLVRRRGQEARLRCSPMKGHSHVYWYRQLPEEGLKFMVYLQKENIIDESGMPKERFSAEFPKEGPSILRIQQVVRGDSAAYFCASSPRVWETQYFGPGTRLLVL.

The CDR3 region has the DNA TGTGCCATCAGTGAGTCCGTTCGGACAGGGGCTTATGGCTACACCTTC. As protein: CAISESVRTGAYGYTF. The rearrangement links TRBV10-3 to TRBJ1-2; TRBD1 matches at 9 bases. Trimming took 0 bases from V and 5 from J; bases not matched to a gene: 7. Per the germline V gene, CDR1 is ENHRY and CDR2 is SYGVKD. The CDR3 spans 16 residues.

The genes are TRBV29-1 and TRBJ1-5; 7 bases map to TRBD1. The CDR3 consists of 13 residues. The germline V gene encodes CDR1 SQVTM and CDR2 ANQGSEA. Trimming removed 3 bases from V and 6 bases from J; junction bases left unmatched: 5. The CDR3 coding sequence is TGCAGCGTTGAGGAGGGGGCCGGTCAGCCCCAGCATTTT. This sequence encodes CSVEEGAGQPQHF.

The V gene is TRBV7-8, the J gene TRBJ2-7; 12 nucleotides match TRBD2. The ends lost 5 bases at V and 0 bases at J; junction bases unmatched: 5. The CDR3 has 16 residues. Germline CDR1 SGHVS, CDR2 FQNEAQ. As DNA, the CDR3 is TGTGCCAGCAGCCCCCGGACTAGCGGGACCTCCTACGAGCAGTACTTC. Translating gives CASSPRTSGTSYEQYF.

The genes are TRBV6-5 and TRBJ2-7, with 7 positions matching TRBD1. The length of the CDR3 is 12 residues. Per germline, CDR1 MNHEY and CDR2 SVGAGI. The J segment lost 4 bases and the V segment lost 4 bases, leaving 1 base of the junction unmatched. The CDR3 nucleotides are TGTGCCAGCAGTTTACAGGGGTACGAGCAGTACTTC. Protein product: CASSLQGYEQYF.

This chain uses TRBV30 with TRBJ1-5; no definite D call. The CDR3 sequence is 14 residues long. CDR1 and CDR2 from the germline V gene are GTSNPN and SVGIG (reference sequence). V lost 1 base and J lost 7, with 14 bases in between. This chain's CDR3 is CAWSAGAFGQPQHF. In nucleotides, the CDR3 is TGTGCCTGGAGTGCAGGAGCGTTTGGACAGCCCCAGCATTTT. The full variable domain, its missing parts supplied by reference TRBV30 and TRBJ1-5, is SQTIHQWPATLVQPVGSPLSLECTVEGTSNPNLYWYRQAAGRGLQLLFYSVGIGQISSEVPQNLSASRPQDRQFILSSKKLLLSDSGFYLCAWSAGAFGQPQHFGDGTRLSIL.

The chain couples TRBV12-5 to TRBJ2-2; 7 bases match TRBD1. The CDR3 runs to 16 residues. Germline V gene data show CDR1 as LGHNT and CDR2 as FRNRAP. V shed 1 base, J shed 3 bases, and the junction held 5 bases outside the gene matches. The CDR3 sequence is CASGLDRGEYTGELFF. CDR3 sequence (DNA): TGTGCTAGTGGTTTGGACAGGGGAGAGTACACCGGGGAGCTGTTTTTT.

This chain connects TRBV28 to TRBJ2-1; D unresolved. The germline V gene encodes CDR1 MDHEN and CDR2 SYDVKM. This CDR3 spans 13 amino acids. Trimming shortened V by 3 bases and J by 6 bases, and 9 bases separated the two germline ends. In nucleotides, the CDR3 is TGTGCCAGCAGTTTTGGAGCGTTCAATGAGCAGTTCTTC. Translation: CASSFGAFNEQFF. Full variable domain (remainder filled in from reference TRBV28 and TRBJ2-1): DVKVTQSSRYLVKRTGEKVFLECVQDMDHENMFWYRQDPGLGLRLIYFSYDVKMKEKGDIPEGYSVSREKKERFSLILESASTNQTSMYLCASSFGAFNEQFFGPGTRLTVL.

CDR3: CASTQADLGTDTQYF. The DNA for the CDR3 is TGTGCCAGCACTCAAGCGGACCTTGGGACAGATACGCAGTATTTT. V usage is TRBV28 and J usage is TRBJ2-3; possibly TRBD2 for D (5 bases). Germline V gene lookup returns CDR1 MDHEN and CDR2 SYDVKM. The CDR3 extends over 15 amino acids. V was cut by 7 bases and J by 3 bases, with 17 bases left in between.

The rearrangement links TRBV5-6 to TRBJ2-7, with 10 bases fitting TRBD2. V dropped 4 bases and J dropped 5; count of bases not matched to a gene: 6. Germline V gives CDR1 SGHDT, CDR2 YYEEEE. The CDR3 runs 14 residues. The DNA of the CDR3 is TGTGCCAGCAGCAGGGGACTAGCGATCAACGAGCAGTACTTC. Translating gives CASSRGLAINEQYF. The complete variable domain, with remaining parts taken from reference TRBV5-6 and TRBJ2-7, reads DAGVTQSPTHLIKTRGQQVTLRCSPKSGHDTVSWYQQALGQGPQFIFQYYEEEERQRGNFPDRFSGHQFPNYSSELNVNALLLGDSALYLCASSRGLAINEQYFGPGTRLTVT.